This T cell receptor beta chain was profiled in a study of shared clonotypes between healthy human individuals. On the study more broadly: Per donor, CD8 memory used one plate, CD8 naive used two, CD4 memory used three and CD4 naive used three.

It was across several immunoSEQ plates that each subset's genomic DNA was evenly split. Replicate PCRs for sorted subsets used approximately 190 ng DNA; this equaled 25,000 to 35,000 T cell genomes. TCRdb keeps only in-frame clones here, not all; method: immunoSEQ multiplex PCR. The repertoire consists of about 1.1 million clones, with roughly 74% occurring once and the leading ten covering approximately 0.56%. A note on this clone: What it binds is unknown.

Notes on the study in general: Generation probability values for non-shared clonotypes were lower than those for clonotypes shared by all four donors.

Trimming removed 7 bases at V and 4 bases at J, with 20 bases between. This CDR3 contains 16 residues. Looked up from germline, CDR1 is SGHRS and CDR2 is YFSETQ. This TCR derives from a man aged 18 to 30 in good health. Some clones in this sample may be carry-over from other donors' samples. The chain uses TRBV5-1 and TRBJ1-4; the D gene is possibly TRBD1 (6 bases). Sequenced sample: memory CD4+ T cells from PBMCs. The subset here: CD45RA-negative fraction. The CDR3 DNA sequence: TGCGCCAGCCGATATGACGTAGGGGGATTTAATGAAAAACTGTTTTTT. This sequence encodes CASRYDVGGFNEKLFF. The whole variable domain, remainder taken from reference TRBV5-1 and TRBJ1-4, is KAGVTQTPRYLIKTRGQQVTLSCSPISGHRSVSWYQQTPGQGLQFLFEYFSETQRNKGNFPGRFSGRQFSNSRSEMNVSTLELGDSALYLCASRYDVGGFNEKLFFGSGTQLSVL.